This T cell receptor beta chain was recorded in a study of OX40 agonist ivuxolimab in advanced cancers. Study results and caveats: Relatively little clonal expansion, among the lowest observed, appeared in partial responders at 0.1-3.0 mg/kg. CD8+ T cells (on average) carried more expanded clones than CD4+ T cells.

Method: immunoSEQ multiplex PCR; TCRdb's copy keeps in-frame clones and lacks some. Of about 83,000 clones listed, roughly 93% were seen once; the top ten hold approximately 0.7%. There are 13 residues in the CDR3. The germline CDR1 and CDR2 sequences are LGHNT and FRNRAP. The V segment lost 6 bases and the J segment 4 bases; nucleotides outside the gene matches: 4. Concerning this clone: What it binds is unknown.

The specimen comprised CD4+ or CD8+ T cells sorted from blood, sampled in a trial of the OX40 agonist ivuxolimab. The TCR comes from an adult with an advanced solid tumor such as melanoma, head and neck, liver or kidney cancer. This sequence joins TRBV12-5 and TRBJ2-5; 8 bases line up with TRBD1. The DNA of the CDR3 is TGTGCTAGTGGCAGGACAGGGTTAGAGACCCAGTACTTC. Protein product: CASGRTGLETQYF.